The entry that follows covers one T cell receptor (beta chain) sequence. This clonotype was seen more than once but under ten times. The clone's antigen remains unknown. The sample holds no much larger clone one base away, and base qualities are not on file. CDR1 DFQATT and CDR2 SNEGSKA are derived from the germline V gene (reference sequence). The CDR3 spans 11 residues, from the cysteine through the phenylalanine. Only CDR3 DNA remains: 33 bases, in frame from the first base. V loses 5 bases, J loses 8 bases, and the germline ends lie 10 bases apart. The data belong to a study of CD8 T cells in ankylosing spondylitis (dated by TCRdb to about 2017). Broadly, across the study: T cell receptor beta repertoires were profiled in healthy donors and ankylosing spondylitis patients so that disease-linked TCR variants could be found. The full study cohort was made up of 25 ankylosing spondylitis patients and roughly 98 healthy donors. Samples of peripheral blood were taken, and for ankylosing spondylitis patients, synovial fluid was collected as well.

Here is what the overall study found, with its caveats: Some motif variants had previously been reported in the synovial fluid and blood of reactive arthritis patients, which suggests shared mechanisms of disease initiation. Blood from ankylosing spondylitis patients appeared to be characterized by a TCR beta motif made up of several highly homologous amino acid variants. According to the report, matched synovial fluid samples from ankylosing spondylitis patients were significantly enriched for the disease-linked clones. In peripheral blood, the disease-linked clones were found at relatively low frequencies and had a CD8+ phenotype.

Sequenced using an Illumina HiSeq 2500. Quantitative 5'-RACE with molecular barcodes was used to prepare TCR beta libraries. The paper's data handling went like this. To identify disease-linked TCR variants, a new computational method was used, one built on a probabilistic model of VDJ rearrangement. Starting from the raw public reads, TCRdb applied fastp trimming at Q25, assembled clones with MiXCR and retained in-frame beta chains. CDR3 protein sequences are deduplicated, and each keeps its most common genes and DNA. TCRdb, rather than the study authors, made the V and J calls. In this sample the table shows over 600,000 distinct CDR3 sequences, 15% to 20% of which occur a single time. The ten largest clonotypes hold around 19% of the sample.

The TCR originated in a male donor with ankylosing spondylitis. Recombination linked TRBV20-1 to TRBJ2-1; perhaps TRBD1 is the D gene, with 5 bases matching. Source material: blood, either unsorted or a sorted T cell fraction (not recorded which). The DNA sequence is given as TGCAGTGCTCGCAGGGTCGATGAGCAGTTCTTC. The encoded protein is CSARRVDEQFF.